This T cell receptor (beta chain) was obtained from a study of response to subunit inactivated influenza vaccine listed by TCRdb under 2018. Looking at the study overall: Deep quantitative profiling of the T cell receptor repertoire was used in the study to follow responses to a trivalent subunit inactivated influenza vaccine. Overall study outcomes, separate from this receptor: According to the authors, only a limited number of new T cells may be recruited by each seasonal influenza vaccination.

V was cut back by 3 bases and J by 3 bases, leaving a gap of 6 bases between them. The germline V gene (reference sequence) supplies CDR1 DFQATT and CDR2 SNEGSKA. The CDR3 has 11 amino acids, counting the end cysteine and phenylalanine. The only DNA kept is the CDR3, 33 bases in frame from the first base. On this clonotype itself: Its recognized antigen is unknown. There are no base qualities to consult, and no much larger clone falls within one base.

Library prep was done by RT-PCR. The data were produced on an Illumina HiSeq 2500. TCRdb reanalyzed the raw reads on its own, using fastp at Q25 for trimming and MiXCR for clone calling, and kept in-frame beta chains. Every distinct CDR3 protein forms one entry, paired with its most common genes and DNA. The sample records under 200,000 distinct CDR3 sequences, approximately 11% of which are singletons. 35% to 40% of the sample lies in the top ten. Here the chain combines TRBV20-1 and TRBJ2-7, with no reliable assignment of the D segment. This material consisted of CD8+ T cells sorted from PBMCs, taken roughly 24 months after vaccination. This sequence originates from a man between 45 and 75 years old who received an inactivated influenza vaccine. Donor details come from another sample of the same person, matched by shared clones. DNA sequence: TGCAGTGCTAGTTGGCACTACGAGCAGTACTTC. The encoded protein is CSASWHYEQYF.